Listed below are T cell receptor beta chains from one sample, sequenced in a study of cytomegalovirus exposure and HLA in healthy donors. The method was immunoSEQ multiplex PCR; TCRdb's version includes in-frame clones alone and lacks a portion of them. The data show fewer than 200,000 clones, around four fifths seen once. Sequenced sample: PBMCs. These receptors all stem from a female donor in good health and CMV-seronegative. CDR3s include the opening cysteine and the closing phenylalanine or tryptophan. A D gene is named only where the DNA matches it firmly. The size entry is marked missing in some rows and otherwise reads once, few, many or a size class.

-	-	TRBV18	TRBJ1-1	TGTGCCAGCTCACCAATTAACGGGGTCGGGGACACTGAAGCTTTCTTT	CASSPINGVGDTEAFF
few	-	TRBV27	TRBJ1-2	TGTGCCAGCAGCCTCAATACTGACTATGGCTACACCTTC	CASSLNTDYGYTF
few	-	TRBV5-4	TRBJ2-2	TGTGCCAGCAGCCCCCGGGCGGGGAAGAACGGGGAGCTGTTTTTT	CASSPRAGKNGELFF
-	-	TRBV29-1	TRBJ2-3	TGCAGCGCTCGGTTCAATACGCAGTATTTT	CSARFNTQYF
-	TRBD1	TRBV11-3	TRBJ2-7	TGTGCCAGCAGCTTGAGGACAGGGCCCTACGAGCAGTACTTC	CASSLRTGPYEQYF
-	TRBD1	TRBV14	TRBJ2-7	TGTGCCAGCAGCCTGGGACAGGGAATTAAAGGCTACGAGCAGTACTTC	CASSLGQGIKGYEQYF
-	TRBD1	TRBV6-1	TRBJ1-4	TGTGCCAGCAGTGAGTGGACAGGGAATGAAAAACTGTTTTTT	CASSEWTGNEKLFF
-	-	TRBV5-1	TRBJ2-3	TGCGCCAGTCGGGACTCCTTCACAGATACGCAGTATTTT	CASRDSFTDTQYF
-	-	TRBV13	TRBJ2-3	TGTGCCAGCAGCCCGGGTGCTTGGCCAGATACGCAGTATTTT	CASSPGAWPDTQYF
-	-	TRBV7-6	TRBJ1-2	TGTGCCACCTCTACAGGGTTCGGAGGCTACACCTTC	CATSTGFGGYTF
-	TRBD2	TRBV5-6	TRBJ2-3	TGTGCCAGCAGCTCCGGGAGAAGACTAGCGGGAGGTAGGACAGATACGCAGTATTTT	CASSSGRRLAGGRTDTQYF
-	-	TRBV11-1	TRBJ1-5	TGTGCCAGCAGCTTAGGGGCGAATCAGCCCCAGCATTTT	CASSLGANQPQHF
-	-	TRBV13	TRBJ2-2	TGTGCCAGCAGCTTACCACTGGACAGCGCGAACACCGGGGAGCTGTTTTTT	CASSLPLDSANTGELFF
-	-	TRBV1	TRBJ2-1	TGCACCAGCAGCCAAGATGGGACTAGCGGGAAGAATGAGCAGTTCTTC	CTSSQDGTSGKNEQFF
-	TRBD2	TRBV30	TRBJ2-2	TGTGCCTGTTCGAGGCCCGGGGGGGACACCGGGGAGCTGTTTTTT	CACSRPGGDTGELFF
-	-	TRBV5-1	TRBJ1-2	TGCGCCAGCGCACACGGAGGGGGGGATGGCTACACCTTC	CASAHGGGDGYTF
-	TRBD1	TRBV5-5	TRBJ1-5	TGTGCCAGCAGCTGGGGGACAGGGAGTCAGCCCCAGCATTTT	CASSWGTGSQPQHF
-	TRBD1	TRBV15	TRBJ1-5	TGTGCCACCAGCAGGGGGACAGGGCAAAGCAATCAGCCCCAGCATTTT	CATSRGTGQSNQPQHF
-	-	TRBV4-2	TRBJ2-3	TGTGCCAGCAGCCAAGGGACCCAGGGGGATACGCAGTATTTT	CASSQGTQGDTQYF
once	-	TRBV2	TRBJ1-5	TGTGCCAGCAGTGGTGACAGCAAAACCCAGCCCCAGCATTTT	CASSGDSKTQPQHF
-	TRBD2	TRBV7-6	TRBJ2-2	TGTGCCAGCAGCCGGTCGGGGGGGCGATGGGACACCGGGGAGCTGTTTTTT	CASSRSGGRWDTGELFF
-	-	TRBV11-3	TRBJ2-7	TGTGCCAGCAGCTTAGAATCGGGGTTTACCTACGAGCAGTACTTC	CASSLESGFTYEQYF
-	-	TRBV6-5	TRBJ1-1	TGTGCCAGCAGTTCAGGGTTTAGTGAAGCTTTCTTT	CASSSGFSEAFF
-	TRBD2	TRBV2	TRBJ2-1	TGTGCCAGCATGGGGCTAGCGGGTTACAATGAGCAGTTCTTC	CASMGLAGYNEQFF
few	-	TRBV7-9	TRBJ1-5	TGTGCCAGCAGCGCGTCGAATCAGCCCCAGCATTTT	CASSASNQPQHF
few	TRBD1	TRBV27	TRBJ1-5	TGTGCCAGCAGTGCGGACAGGCCCAATCAGCCCCAGCATTTT	CASSADRPNQPQHF